The next 16 T cell receptor beta chains were all read from a single sample in a study of cytomegalovirus exposure and HLA in healthy donors. PCR employed 60 Vbeta and 13 Jbeta primers. Libraries were prepared by immunoSEQ multiplex PCR; TCRdb keeps only in-frame clonotypes and omits some of them. The sample consists of about 150,000 clones, around four fifths of them appearing once. The sequenced sample was PBMCs. The receptors originated from a woman aged 40 to 49 in good health and CMV-seronegative.

This clone was recorded once. V and J are TRBV28 and TRBJ2-7, with a tentative D call TRBD2 (5 bases). Per germline, CDR1 MDHEN and CDR2 SYDVKM. V was clipped by 6 bases and J by 3 bases, with 15 bases between them. This CDR3 comprises 14 residues. CDR3 in DNA: TGTGCCAGCAGCTATAACGGGATCTACTACGAGCAGTACTTC. Its translation: CASSYNGIYYEQYF.

The sample holds a few counts of this clone. The chain carries TRBV19 and TRBJ1-6; the match to TRBD1 covers 8 bases. Germline V gives CDR1 LNHDA, CDR2 SQIVND (reference sequence). This CDR3 contains 15 residues. Trimming took 5 bases from V and 6 from J; bases not matched to a gene: 6. The DNA for the CDR3 is TGTGCCAGTAGTTCCCGGACAGGGTCTAATTCACCCCTCCACTTT. Amino acid sequence: CASSSRTGSNSPLHF.

J is TRBJ1-5 and V is TRBV2; tentative D call: TRBD1 (6 bases). The ends were cut back, 6 bases at V and 6 bases at J, with 15 bases in the middle. Germline assignment: CDR1 SNHLY and CDR2 FYNNEI. The CDR3 has 14 residues. The CDR3 region has the DNA TGTGCCAGCAGCGTTGTAGGGGGTGGTCAGCCCCAGCATTTT. This codes for CASSVVGGGQPQHF.

This rearrangement joins TRBV28 to TRBJ2-7; perhaps TRBD1 as D (5 bases). CDR1 is MDHEN and CDR2 is SYDVKM in the germline V gene. V lost 3 bases, J lost 2 bases, and 14 bases lay in between. The CDR3 is 15 residues long. The CDR3 region is CASSFPPPQAYEQYF. CDR3 nucleotide sequence: TGTGCCAGCAGTTTTCCGCCCCCACAGGCCTACGAGCAGTACTTC. The complete variable domain, with remaining parts taken from reference TRBV28 and TRBJ2-7, reads DVKVTQSSRYLVKRTGEKVFLECVQDMDHENMFWYRQDPGLGLRLIYFSYDVKMKEKGDIPEGYSVSREKKERFSLILESASTNQTSMYLCASSFPPPQAYEQYFGPGTRLTVT.

CDR3 sequence reads: CASSQGRGFTEAFF. As DNA, the CDR3 is TGCGCCAGCAGCCAAGGAAGGGGATTCACTGAAGCTTTCTTT. The chain links TRBV4-3 to TRBJ1-1; TRBD1 might be the D (5 bases). Germline-derived CDR1 and CDR2 are LGHNA and YSLEER. This CDR3 is built from 14 residues. Between the trimmed V and J ends, which lost 1 base and 4 bases, there was a span of 10 bases.

This clone has only a few counts. The rearrangement links TRBV5-6 to TRBJ2-2; 7 nucleotides agree with TRBD1. Germline V gene data show CDR1 as SGHDT and CDR2 as YYEEEE. V lost 2 bases, J lost 5 bases, and 9 bases stayed unmatched. This CDR3 has 16 amino acids. For the CDR3, the DNA is TGTGCCAGCAGCTTAATCGCGACAGGGCGGACCGGGGAGCTGTTTTTT. Protein product: CASSLIATGRTGELFF.

The chain has TRBV4-2 and TRBJ1-3; D is unclear. V lost 2 bases and J lost 4, with 12 bases in between. The CDR3 runs to 15 residues. CDR1 LGHNA and CDR2 YNFKEQ come from the germline V gene. CDR3 sequence: CASSQFSGYGNTIYF. As DNA, the CDR3 is TGTGCCAGCAGCCAATTTTCGGGGTACGGAAACACCATATATTTT.

This clone has just a few counts. One end of the junction fails to match germline, which may point to a read error. V is TRBV7-9 and J is TRBJ1-1; D is possibly TRBD1 (6 bases). The CDR3 is 15 residues long. From germline, CDR1 is SEHNR and CDR2 FQNEAQ (reference sequence). The CDR3 sequence: CSSSLVQGRNTEAFF. In nucleotides, the CDR3 is TGTTCCAGCAGCTTAGTACAGGGAAGGAACACTGAAGCTTTCTTT.

A few counts support this clone. The chain has TRBV10-3 and TRBJ1-2, with 10 positions matching TRBD1. This CDR3 has 14 residues. The J segment lost 3 bases and the V segment lost 9 bases, leaving 7 bases of the junction unmatched. Looked up from germline, CDR1 is ENHRY and CDR2 is SYGVKD. DNA for the CDR3: TGTGCCATTTCTCCCGGACAGGGGGACTATGGCTACACCTTC. Translated, it gives CAISPGQGDYGYTF.

The chain carries TRBV28 and TRBJ1-2; a possible D gene is TRBD1 (5 bases). V lost 8 bases, J lost 4 bases, and 20 bases lay in between. The CDR3 loop spans 15 amino acids. Germline assignment: CDR1 MDHEN and CDR2 SYDVKM. CDR3 region: CASEGTSRGGYGYTF. CDR3 nucleotide sequence: TGTGCCAGCGAGGGGACTTCTCGTGGAGGCTATGGCTACACCTTC.

The gene calls are TRBV20-1 and TRBJ2-7, with D perhaps matching TRBD1 (5 bases). The CDR3 consists of 11 residues. The germline V gene encodes CDR1 DFQATT and CDR2 SNEGSKA (reference sequence). The ends were cut back, 5 bases at V and 6 bases at J, with 11 bases in the middle. The CDR3 coding sequence is TGCAGTGCTCCAACAGGACCCGAGCAGTACTTC. Its protein product is CSAPTGPEQYF.

This rearrangement joins TRBV13 to TRBJ1-6; the D gene is possibly TRBD1 (5 bases). Germline values: CDR1 PRHDT, CDR2 FYEKMQ (reference sequence). CDR3 size: 15 residues. V lost 1 base, J lost 6 bases, and 10 bases lay in between. CDR3 DNA: TGTGCCAGCAGCTTAGTACAGGTCCCTAATTCACCCCTCCACTTT. This encodes CASSLVQVPNSPLHF.

The chain combines TRBV13 with TRBJ1-1; D not certain. V was pared by 3 bases and J by 6 bases, with 14 bases between. Germline V gives CDR1 PRHDT, CDR2 FYEKMQ (reference sequence). This CDR3 is built from 14 residues. The CDR3 protein is CASSFRSEVSEAFF. CDR3 DNA sequence: TGTGCCAGCAGCTTTAGGTCCGAGGTCTCTGAAGCTTTCTTT.

The gene calls are TRBV27 and TRBJ2-5; 9 bases map to TRBD2. CDR1 is MNHEY, CDR2 SMNVEV, per germline (reference sequence). V lost 5 bases, J lost 5 bases, and 6 bases stayed unmatched. The CDR3 is 14 amino acids. The CDR3 bases are TGTGCCAGCAGTCTAGCGGGAAGGGTCGAGACCCAGTACTTC. It translates to CASSLAGRVETQYF.

V and J are TRBV5-6 and TRBJ1-2; 7 bases agree with TRBD1. Germline CDR1 is SGHDT and CDR2 is YYEEEE. V lost 5 bases to trimming and J lost 8 bases; unmatched junction nucleotides: 15. The CDR3 consists of 15 residues. The CDR3 DNA reads TGTGCCAGCAGACGAATCGACAAGGGGGCCAGGGGCTACACCTTC. It yields the protein CASRRIDKGARGYTF.

The chain links TRBV5-1 to TRBJ1-3; D remains ambiguous. Germline V gene sequence: CDR1 SGHRS, CDR2 YFSETQ. Trimming stripped 1 base from V and 3 bases from J, with 11 bases between. The CDR3 contains 15 residues. This CDR3 reads CASSLMGVGGNTIYF. CDR3 bases: TGCGCCAGCAGCTTGATGGGAGTGGGTGGAAACACCATATATTTT. Combining the CDR3 with reference TRBV5-1 and TRBJ1-3 gives the whole variable domain KAGVTQTPRYLIKTRGQQVTLSCSPISGHRSVSWYQQTPGQGLQFLFEYFSETQRNKGNFPGRFSGRQFSNSRSEMNVSTLELGDSALYLCASSLMGVGGNTIYFGEGSWLTVV.